These T cell receptor beta chains were read from a single sample in a study of shared clonotypes between healthy human individuals. Produced via immunoSEQ multiplex PCR; TCRdb's table is partial and in-frame only. This table has 600,000 to 750,000 clones, around 91% appearing once. The sequenced material came from memory CD8+ T cells from PBMCs. The receptor set was obtained from a man aged 18 to 30 in good health. Some clones in this sample may be carry-over from other donors' samples. The CDR3 runs from the conserved cysteine through the conserved F or W. Each record gives: D gene, J gene, V gene, CDR3 DNA, CDR3 protein. The D gene is left open where the match is weak.

>-|TRBJ2-2|TRBV4-2
TGTGCCAGCAGCCCACGGGGATCAACCGGGGAGCTGTTTTTT
CASSPRGSTGELFF
>-|TRBJ2-2|TRBV9
TGTGCCAGCAGCCCCGGAGGTTGGAGGCTAAACACCGGGGAGCTGTTTTTT
CASSPGGWRLNTGELFF
>TRBD1|TRBJ2-7|TRBV7-9
TGTGCCAGCAGCTCAAGCCCCCCGGGACAGACGTACTTC
CASSSSPPGQTYF
>-|TRBJ2-1|TRBV6-5
TGTGCCAGCAGCCCCTTCATGAACATGGGGAATGAGCAGTTCTTC
CASSPFMNMGNEQFF
>TRBD2|TRBJ2-7|TRBV27
TGTGCCAGCAGTTCCAGGGAGGGATCCTACGAGCAGTACTTC
CASSSREGSYEQYF
>TRBD1|TRBJ2-1|TRBV5-4
TGTGCCAGCAGCCACAACAGGGGGTTCGGCTACAATGAGCAGTTCTTC
CASSHNRGFGYNEQFF
>-|TRBJ1-5|TRBV10-2
TGCGCCAGCACCGGAGGGCAGGGGCTAGGACAGCCCCAGCATTTT
CASTGGQGLGQPQHF
>TRBD1|TRBJ2-7|TRBV14
TGTGCCAGCAGCCAAGGCCCAGGGGGCATCTACGAGCAGTACTTC
CASSQGPGGIYEQYF
>-|TRBJ2-5|TRBV7-6
TGTGCCAGCAGCTTAGCCACTCTGGGGGAGACCCAGTACTTC
CASSLATLGETQYF
>TRBD1|TRBJ2-7|TRBV7-9
TGTGCCAGCAGCCCCCCGGTCGGGACAGCCATCTACGAGCAGTACTTC
CASSPPVGTAIYEQYF
>TRBD1|TRBJ2-7|TRBV7-9
TGTGCCAGCAGCCAGGACAGGCGAAGCTCCTACGAGCAGTACTTC
CASSQDRRSSYEQYF
>TRBD1|TRBJ1-5|TRBV5-6
TGTGCCAGCAGCTTGTGGGGACAGGGGTCCCAGCCCCAGCATTTT
CASSLWGQGSQPQHF
>-|TRBJ2-7|TRBV6-5
TGTGCCAGCAGTTCCTCAACCGGGACATTCTCCTACGAGCAGTACTTC
CASSSSTGTFSYEQYF
>-|TRBJ1-1|TRBV5-1
TGCGCCAGCGGTGACAGGTTGGGCACTGAAGCTTTCTTT
CASGDRLGTEAFF
>-|TRBJ2-7|TRBV28
TGTGCCAGTTGGGGACAATTACCCTACGAGCAGTACTTC
CASWGQLPYEQYF
>TRBD1|TRBJ2-5|TRBV6-5
TGTGCCAGCAGTTTCCGGGACAGGGGGCTTGAGACCCAGTACTTC
CASSFRDRGLETQYF
>-|TRBJ2-1|TRBV19
TGTGCCAGTAGCGGCCCCTATTGGAATGAGCAGTTCTTC
CASSGPYWNEQFF